The T cell receptor (beta chain) under discussion was sequenced for a study of cytomegalovirus exposure and HLA in healthy donors. This clone was seen more than once but under ten times. It was with 60 Vbeta and 13 Jbeta primers that the PCR ran. The assay was immunoSEQ multiplex PCR, and TCRdb's table has in-frame clones only and misses some. The table lists around 200,000 clones, 70% to 85% of them singletons. CDR1 and CDR2 from the germline V gene are SEHNR and FQNEAQ (reference sequence). V was trimmed by 4 bases and J by 4 bases, leaving 13 bases between them. This CDR3 contains 14 residues. Source material: PBMCs. The source of this sequence is a girl aged 2 to 10 in good health and CMV-seropositive. The rearrangement links TRBV7-9 to TRBJ1-1; tentative D call: TRBD1 (5 bases). The CDR3, as DNA: TGTGCCAGCAGCTCAGTACAGGTGCCCACTGAAGCTTTCTTT. Encoded protein: CASSSVQVPTEAFF.